The 28 T cell receptor beta chains reported below all come from one sample, sequenced in a study of beta chain features in type 1 diabetes. The entirety of the isolated RNA underwent reverse transcription, so expressed TCRB transcripts were sequenced. The protocol was immunoSEQ multiplex PCR, while the TCRdb copy is restricted to in-frame clones and leaves out a portion. The table includes about 700,000 clones, 13% detected once. Study findings and constraints: Moderate but significant shortening of TCRB CDR3s was recorded in all four CD4+ subsets from Type 1 diabetes patients.

No antigens are known for them. The specimen was naive CD4+ T cells from blood. The receptors shown here come from a man younger than 30 with type 1 diabetes.

This clone was seen a few times. V is TRBV14 and J is TRBJ1-6; D not certain. The CDR3 covers 13 residues. Germline assignment: CDR1 SGHDN and CDR2 FVKESK. The V end was cut by 0 bases, the J end by 9 bases, with 6 bases between. CDR3 in amino acids: CASSQEAGSPLHF. The CDR3 DNA reads TGTGCCAGCAGCCAAGAGGCTGGTTCACCCCTCCACTTT.

The V call is TRBV4-1, the J call TRBJ1-5; D gene unclear. This CDR3 spans 16 amino acids. Germline V gene data show CDR1 as MGHRA and CDR2 as YSYEKL. The germline V and J ends were trimmed by 2 bases and 5 bases, with 16 bases remaining between them. CDR3 in DNA: TGCGCCAGCAGCCAATATTTAGAATTCGGCCATCAGCCCCAGCATTTT. Its protein product is CASSQYLEFGHQPQHF.

This clone was counted a few times. Other DNA sequences in this specimen translate into the identical CDR3. The chain has TRBV14 and TRBJ1-1; D gene uncertain. Between the trimmed V and J ends, which lost 1 base and 1 base, there was a span of 1 base. The CDR3 spans 12 residues. Germline CDR1 reads SGHDN; CDR2 reads FVKESK. In DNA, the CDR3 is TGTGCCAGCAGCCAAGGGAACACTGAAGCTTTCTTT. It specifies CASSQGNTEAFF.

This clone has only a few counts. The V call is TRBV28, the J call TRBJ2-7; no reliable D call. Germline lookup yields CDR1 MDHEN and CDR2 SYDVKM. This CDR3 has 14 amino acids. V lost 2 bases to trimming and J lost 2 bases, with 10 bases between them. CDR3 residues: CASSLSSKPYEQYF. In DNA form, the CDR3 reads TGTGCCAGCAGTTTAAGTTCGAAGCCCTACGAGCAGTACTTC.

This clone was seen a handful of times. This chain uses TRBV6-4 with TRBJ2-2; a weak D match, TRBD1 (6 bases). Germline CDR1 and CDR2: MRHNA and SNTAGT. CDR3 length: 15 residues. V gave up 4 bases and J gave up 7 bases, with 16 bases separating them. The CDR3 region is CASSADSHPIGELFF. Written as DNA, the CDR3 is TGTGCCAGCAGTGCGGACAGCCACCCGATCGGGGAGCTGTTTTTT.

CDR3 in DNA: TGTGCCAGTAGTACGGGAGCTAACTATGGCTACACCTTC. Translation: CASSTGANYGYTF. The J gene is TRBJ1-2, the V gene TRBV19, with D unresolved. This CDR3 region has 13 residues. V gave up 4 bases and J gave up 0 bases, with 6 bases separating them. In germline, CDR1 is LNHDA, CDR2 SQIVND (reference sequence).

The chain employs TRBV7-6 and TRBJ2-1; D is undetermined. The CDR3 covers 14 residues. CDR1 is SGHVS and CDR2 is FNYEAQ in the germline V gene. V lost 0 bases and J 6 bases, leaving 9 bases between the germline ends. The CDR3 region is CASSLAESGNEQFF. Written as DNA, the CDR3 is TGTGCCAGCAGCTTAGCAGAGTCGGGCAATGAGCAGTTCTTC.

The chain combines TRBV2 with TRBJ1-1; D not resolved. Germline V gene data show CDR1 as SNHLY and CDR2 as FYNNEI. V was clipped by 8 bases and J by 3 bases, with 10 bases between them. The CDR3 loop spans 12 amino acids. The CDR3 DNA is TGTGCCAGCCCAGGAGTAGACACTGAAGCTTTCTTT. This sequence encodes CASPGVDTEAFF.

This chain joins TRBV10-3 and TRBJ1-4; D gene uncertain. V was pared by 8 bases and J by 0 bases, with 7 bases between. The CDR3 totals 13 residues. CDR1 is ENHRY, CDR2 SYGVKD, per germline. The CDR3 DNA reads as TGTGCCATCTCCACTGCAACTAATGAAAAACTGTTTTTT. Amino acid sequence: CAISTATNEKLFF.

The chain has TRBV5-1 and TRBJ2-7, with D possibly matching TRBD1 (6 bases). CDR1 is SGHRS and CDR2 is YFSETQ in the germline V gene. Between the trimmed V and J ends, which lost 0 bases and 2 bases, there was a span of 12 bases. CDR3 length equals 15 residues. The CDR3 here is CASSLAVGATYEQYF. The CDR3, as DNA: TGCGCCAGCAGCTTGGCCGTGGGGGCGACCTACGAGCAGTACTTC.

The chain employs TRBV5-6 and TRBJ1-1; D gene ambiguous. This CDR3 spans 12 amino acids. Looked up from germline, CDR1 is SGHDT and CDR2 is YYEEEE. With 0 bases removed from V and 7 bases from J, the gap between germline ends came to 7 bases. The DNA of the CDR3 is TGTGCCAGCAGCTTGGTGCGCAGTGAAGCTTTCTTT. This sequence encodes CASSLVRSEAFF.

The table lists this clone with a few counts. The gene calls are TRBV6-1 and TRBJ2-3, with D hard to call. V was pared by 5 bases and J by 2 bases, with 14 bases between. The CDR3 extends over 15 amino acids. From germline, CDR1 is MNHNS and CDR2 SASEGT. The CDR3 nucleotides are TGTGCCAGCAGTCGTGCACTATCCCTCACAGATACGCAGTATTTT. Encoded protein: CASSRALSLTDTQYF.

A few counts support this clone. This rearrangement joins TRBV10-3 to TRBJ2-5; 7 bases fit TRBD2. The CDR3 has 15 residues. The V segment lost 10 bases and the J segment 0 bases; nucleotides outside the gene matches: 11. Germline loops: CDR1 ENHRY, CDR2 SYGVKD. CDR3 loop: CASMDGAGYQETQYF. CDR3 DNA: TGTGCCAGCATGGATGGAGCGGGGTACCAAGAGACCCAGTACTTC.

This clone was seen a few times. This chain uses TRBV2 with TRBJ2-7; a weak D match, TRBD1 (6 bases). The CDR3 has 12 amino acids. Germline V gene sequence: CDR1 SNHLY, CDR2 FYNNEI. V lost 5 bases and J 6 bases, leaving 11 bases between the germline ends. The CDR3 loop is CASSSQGSEQYF. CDR3 nucleotide sequence: TGTGCCAGCAGTTCACAGGGTAGCGAGCAGTACTTC.

This chain uses TRBV6-5 with TRBJ2-7; 7 nucleotides agree with TRBD1. The CDR3 is 14 residues long. With 0 bases clipped from V and 2 bases from J, the junction kept 1 base outside the gene matches. Germline assignment: CDR1 MNHEY and CDR2 SVGAGI. The CDR3 bases are TGTGCCAGCAGTTACTCGGGACAGACCTACGAGCAGTACTTC. Its protein product is CASSYSGQTYEQYF.

This clone was counted between two and nine times. The rearrangement uses TRBV7-2 and TRBJ1-4, with 8 positions matching TRBD1. CDR3 length: 14 amino acids. CDR1 and CDR2 from the germline V gene are SGHTA and FQGNSA. The junction had 6 bases not matched to a gene; V was cut back by 5 bases and J by 7 bases. CDR3 protein: CASSPGQGAEKLFF. The CDR3, as DNA: TGTGCCAGCAGCCCCGGACAGGGCGCTGAAAAACTGTTTTTT.

This clone has more than one count but fewer than ten. The chain carries TRBV29-1 and TRBJ1-1; tentative D call: TRBD1 (5 bases). The germline CDR1 and CDR2 sequences are SQVTM and ANQGSEA. V lost 3 bases and J 1 base, leaving 9 bases between the germline ends. This CDR3 has 13 amino acids. DNA of the CDR3: TGCAGCGTTGAGTGGGGCCCGAACACTGAAGCTTTCTTT. This translates into CSVEWGPNTEAFF.

This clone was counted a few times. This chain connects TRBV18 to TRBJ1-2, with 9 bases identical to TRBD1. Germline-derived CDR1 and CDR2 are KGHSH and LQKENI. With V trimmed by 3 bases and J by 7 bases, 6 bases remained unmatched. CDR3 length: 14 amino acids. Written as DNA, the CDR3 is TGTGCCAGCTCACCGATGATGGGACAGGGTGGCTACACCTTC. Its protein product is CASSPMMGQGGYTF.

The chain is built from TRBV7-9 and TRBJ2-7, with 7 positions matching TRBD1. Germline CDR1 and CDR2: SEHNR and FQNEAQ (reference sequence). This CDR3 is 14 amino acids long. Germline trimming cut 4 bases from V and 2 bases from J; bases unmatched to any gene: 5. The CDR3: CASSYWDSPYEQYF. In nucleotides, the CDR3 is TGTGCCAGCAGCTACTGGGACAGTCCCTACGAGCAGTACTTC.

The chain uses TRBV29-1 and TRBJ1-3, with D perhaps TRBD1 (5 bases). Germline V gives CDR1 SQVTM, CDR2 ANQGSEA. Trimming took off 7 bases at V and 1 base at J, with 14 bases between the two ends. The CDR3 covers 14 residues. This chain's CDR3 is CSARRGLSGNTIYF. CDR3 in DNA: TGCAGCGCGAGGAGGGGCCTTTCTGGAAACACCATATATTTT.

The table lists this clone with a few counts. This chain connects TRBV30 to TRBJ1-1; no clear D. Germline V gene lookup returns CDR1 GTSNPN and CDR2 SVGIG (reference sequence). Trimming removed 5 bases at V and 4 bases at J, with 14 bases between. The CDR3 is 13 amino acids. DNA of the CDR3: TGTGCCTGGCGAACCAGGCTCTCCACTGAAGCTTTCTTT. Encoded protein: CAWRTRLSTEAFF.

There are a few counts of this clone. The chain uses TRBV6-5 and TRBJ1-5; D is perhaps TRBD1 (5 bases). The CDR3 sequence is 13 residues long. The germline V gene encodes CDR1 MNHEY and CDR2 SVGAGI. V gave up 5 bases and J gave up 5 bases, with 10 bases separating them. CDR3 residues: CASSQQGHQPQHF. As DNA, the CDR3 is TGTGCCAGCAGTCAGCAGGGCCATCAGCCCCAGCATTTT.

This clone was seen more than once but under ten times. The same CDR3 can be traced to other DNA sequences in this sample. The chain employs TRBV18 and TRBJ1-1; D is unclear. The V end lost 0 bases, the J end lost 0 bases, and 2 bases lay between the germline ends. This CDR3 has 13 residues. Germline values: CDR1 KGHSH, CDR2 LQKENI. The CDR3 DNA reads as TGTGCCAGCTCACCACCGTTGAACACTGAAGCTTTCTTT. It codes for CASSPPLNTEAFF.

The chain has TRBV2 and TRBJ1-1; 8 bases are a match to TRBD1. CDR3 length: 14 residues. Germline V gene sequence: CDR1 SNHLY, CDR2 FYNNEI. V trimming: 6 bases; J trimming: 2 bases; junction bases outside the gene matches: 5. CDR3 sequence: CASRAGQVNTEAFF. DNA for the CDR3: TGTGCCAGCAGGGCGGGACAGGTAAACACTGAAGCTTTCTTT.

The rearrangement uses TRBV29-1 and TRBJ1-1; 7 bases match TRBD1. J was trimmed by 5 bases and V by 3 bases; bases with no gene match: 6. The CDR3 sequence is 13 residues long. Germline-derived CDR1 and CDR2 are SQVTM and ANQGSEA. The chain's CDR3 is CSVEVTGETEAFF. Here the CDR3 DNA reads TGCAGCGTTGAGGTAACAGGGGAGACTGAAGCTTTCTTT.

This clone was picked up a small number of times. This chain joins TRBV29-1 and TRBJ2-2, with 7 positions matching TRBD1. The CDR3 is 14 amino acids. The V gene end was trimmed by 3 bases and the J gene end by 4 bases; junction bases not matched to a gene: 5. Germline assignment: CDR1 SQVTM and CDR2 ANQGSEA. CDR3: CSVDKQGSTGELFF. For the CDR3, the DNA is TGCAGCGTTGACAAACAGGGGTCCACCGGGGAGCTGTTTTTT.

The chain carries TRBV28 and TRBJ1-2; 10 bases are a match to TRBD1. Germline V CDR1 and CDR2: MDHEN, SYDVKM. This CDR3 contains 15 residues. V trimming: 2 bases; J trimming: 4 bases; junction bases outside the gene matches: 4. DNA of the CDR3: TGTGCCAGCAGTTTAGGGACAGGGGTGGGCTATGGCTACACCTTC. This codes for CASSLGTGVGYGYTF.

There are many counts of this clone. The identical CDR3 is also encoded by other nucleotide sequences in the sample. This rearrangement joins TRBV30 to TRBJ2-2; D is unclear. Germline CDR1 GTSNPN, CDR2 SVGIG (reference sequence). Trimming stripped 1 base from V and 1 base from J, with 4 bases between. This CDR3 is 13 amino acids long. The CDR3 DNA reads TGTGCCTGGAGTGGGCAGAACACCGGGGAGCTGTTTTTT. Protein product: CAWSGQNTGELFF. The full variable domain, in which reference TRBV30 and TRBJ2-2 provide the parts outside the CDR3, is SQTIHQWPATLVQPVGSPLSLECTVEGTSNPNLYWYRQAAGRGLQLLFYSVGIGQISSEVPQNLSASRPQDRQFILSSKKLLLSDSGFYLCAWSGQNTGELFFGEGSRLTVL.